The 13 T cell receptor beta chains below were found in one sample sequenced in a study of spatial heterogeneity in lung cancer. TCRdb ran MiXCR on the 5' RACE reads and lists one entry per CDR3 protein. The sample lists about 44,000 distinct CDR3 sequences; approximately 15% were seen once. The time point was: sample taken at primary tumor resection. Extraction of whole RNA from tumor, nontumor lung or frozen PBMC preceded unsorted sequencing. Here the sequenced sample was PBMCs, taken at surgery. These receptors came from a male donor with early-stage non-small cell lung cancer.

The chain employs TRBV10-3 and TRBJ1-2; 7 nucleotides line up with TRBD1. CDR3 length: 13 amino acids. The V and J ends lost 4 bases and 5 bases, in that order; junction bases with no gene match: 4. CDR1 is ENHRY, CDR2 SYGVKD, per germline. Here the CDR3 DNA reads TGTGCCATCAGTGGACAGGGCGGGTATGGCTACACCTTC. Protein sequence: CAISGQGGYGYTF.

This clonotype has a count of ten or more. The chain is built from TRBV9 and TRBJ2-1, with TRBD2 identical over 13 bases. J gave up 7 bases and V 5 bases, and 6 bases lay outside the gene matches. Germline CDR1 and CDR2: SGDLS and YYNGEE. The CDR3 is 15 residues long. The CDR3 DNA is TGTGCCAGCAGTCTCCCGGGACTAGCGGGGAATGAGCAGTTCTTC. Translated: CASSLPGLAGNEQFF.

This clonotype was counted a few times. The chain links TRBV7-6 to TRBJ2-2; 10 nucleotides match TRBD1. In germline, CDR1 is SGHVS, CDR2 FNYEAQ. The CDR3 length is 15 residues. V lost 5 bases and J lost 4; bases outside the gene matches: 4. CDR3 loop: CASSDRTGGTGELFF. CDR3 in DNA: TGTGCCAGCAGCGACCGGACAGGGGGCACCGGGGAGCTGTTTTTT.

In its sample, this clonotype was seen a few times. The V call is TRBV5-1, the J call TRBJ2-6; 8 bases line up with TRBD1. Germline V gives CDR1 SGHRS, CDR2 YFSETQ. V shed 0 bases and J 0 bases; nucleotides not matched to a gene: 5. The CDR3 spans 18 residues. The CDR3 region is CASSLEGTGSSGANVLTF. CDR3 DNA: TGCGCCAGCAGCTTGGAAGGGACAGGAAGCTCTGGGGCCAACGTCCTGACTTTC.

In its sample, this clonotype was seen once. The J gene is TRBJ2-3, the V gene TRBV7-9; D gene unclear. The CDR3 sequence is 13 residues long. CDR1 is SEHNR, CDR2 FQNEAQ, per germline (reference sequence). The germline V and J ends were trimmed by 4 bases and 4 bases, with 9 bases remaining between them. CDR3 DNA: TGTGCCAGCAGCTCAGAGAGCGCAGATACGCAGTATTTT. Protein sequence: CASSSESADTQYF.

The sample holds a few counts of this clonotype. The rearrangement joins TRBV5-1 to TRBJ2-3; no clear D. Trimming removed 0 bases at V and 1 base at J, with 3 bases between. The CDR3 consists of 13 residues. Germline CDR1 SGHRS, CDR2 YFSETQ. CDR3 bases: TGCGCCAGCAGCTTGGGGCGCACAGATACGCAGTATTTT. It yields the protein CASSLGRTDTQYF.

This clonotype was found a few times. J is TRBJ2-5 and V is TRBV18; D might be TRBD2 (5 bases). The CDR3 covers 13 residues. Germline V lookup: CDR1 KGHSH, CDR2 LQKENI. The V gene lost 3 bases and the J gene lost 2 bases, with 7 bases spanning the gap. The CDR3 DNA reads TGTGCCAGCTCACCCGGGATACAAGAGACCCAGTACTTC. Translating it yields CASSPGIQETQYF.

This sequence joins TRBV27 and TRBJ1-2; a weak D match, TRBD1 (5 bases). With 2 bases removed from V and 8 bases from J, the gap between germline ends came to 15 bases. Germline CDR1 reads MNHEY; CDR2 reads SMNVEV (reference sequence). This CDR3 has 14 amino acids. CDR3 sequence: CASSLMGTSQGYTF. Written as DNA, the CDR3 is TGTGCCAGCAGTTTAATGGGGACCTCCCAGGGCTACACCTTC.

This clonotype turned up a few times. The CDR3 bases are TGTGCCAGCAGTTACCAGGGGAGGTACGAGCAGTACTTC. It specifies CASSYQGRYEQYF. The chain recombines TRBV6-2 or TRBV6-3 with TRBJ2-7; D tentatively reads TRBD1 or TRBD2 (6 bases each). Germline V gene lookup returns CDR1 MNHEY and CDR2 SVGEGT. The length of the CDR3 is 13 residues. V gave up 2 bases and J gave up 4 bases, with 9 bases separating them.

A few counts support this clonotype. The chain joins TRBV6-4 to TRBJ2-1; D is unclear. The length of the CDR3 is 13 residues. The V end was cut by 3 bases, the J end by 4 bases, with 7 bases between. Per the germline V gene, CDR1 is MRHNA and CDR2 is SNTAGT. The CDR3 region is CASSDSVYNEQFF. In DNA form, the CDR3 reads TGTGCCAGCAGTGATTCTGTGTACAATGAGCAGTTCTTC.

This clonotype was detected ten times or more. The V and J genes are TRBV5-6 and TRBJ2-7; possible D gene TRBD2, 5 bases. The ends were cut back, 5 bases at V and 4 bases at J, with 10 bases in the middle. This CDR3 contains 12 residues. From germline, CDR1 is SGHDT and CDR2 YYEEEE. Here the CDR3 reads CASSTPGYEQYF. The CDR3, as DNA: TGTGCCAGCAGTACCCCGGGGTACGAGCAGTACTTC. The full variable domain, with the rest looked up from reference TRBV5-6 and TRBJ2-7, is DAGVTQSPTHLIKTRGQQVTLRCSPKSGHDTVSWYQQALGQGPQFIFQYYEEEERQRGNFPDRFSGHQFPNYSSELNVNALLLGDSALYLCASSTPGYEQYFGPGTRLTVT.

V and J are TRBV5-1 and TRBJ1-3; 7 bases are a match to TRBD1. Looked up from germline, CDR1 is SGHRS and CDR2 is YFSETQ. V dropped 1 base and J dropped 0; count of bases not matched to a gene: 4. The CDR3 consists of 16 residues. DNA for the CDR3: TGCGCCAGCAGCTTGACGCGGACAGGCTCTGGAAACACCATATATTTT. It is translated as CASSLTRTGSGNTIYF. Drawing the rest from reference TRBV5-1 and TRBJ1-3, the complete variable domain is KAGVTQTPRYLIKTRGQQVTLSCSPISGHRSVSWYQQTPGQGLQFLFEYFSETQRNKGNFPGRFSGRQFSNSRSEMNVSTLELGDSALYLCASSLTRTGSGNTIYFGEGSWLTVV.

This clonotype was counted ten times or more. The V gene is TRBV28, the J gene TRBJ2-5; no clear D gene. In germline, CDR1 is MDHEN, CDR2 SYDVKM. This CDR3 contains 13 residues. V was shortened by 2 bases and J by 5 bases, with 9 bases between the two germline ends. CDR3: CASSLPVSETQYF. CDR3 in DNA: TGTGCCAGCAGTTTACCAGTGAGTGAGACCCAGTACTTC.